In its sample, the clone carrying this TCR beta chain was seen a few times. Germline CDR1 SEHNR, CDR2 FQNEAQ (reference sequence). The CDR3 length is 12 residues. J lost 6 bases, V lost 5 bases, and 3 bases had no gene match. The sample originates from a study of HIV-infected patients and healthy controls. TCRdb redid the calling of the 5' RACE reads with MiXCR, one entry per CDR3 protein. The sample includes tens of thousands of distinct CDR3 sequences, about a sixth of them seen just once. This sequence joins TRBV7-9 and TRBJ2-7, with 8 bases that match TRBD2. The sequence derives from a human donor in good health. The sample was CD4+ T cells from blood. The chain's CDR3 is CASSATSAEQYF. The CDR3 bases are TGTGCCAGCAGCGCGACTAGCGCCGAGCAGTACTTC.